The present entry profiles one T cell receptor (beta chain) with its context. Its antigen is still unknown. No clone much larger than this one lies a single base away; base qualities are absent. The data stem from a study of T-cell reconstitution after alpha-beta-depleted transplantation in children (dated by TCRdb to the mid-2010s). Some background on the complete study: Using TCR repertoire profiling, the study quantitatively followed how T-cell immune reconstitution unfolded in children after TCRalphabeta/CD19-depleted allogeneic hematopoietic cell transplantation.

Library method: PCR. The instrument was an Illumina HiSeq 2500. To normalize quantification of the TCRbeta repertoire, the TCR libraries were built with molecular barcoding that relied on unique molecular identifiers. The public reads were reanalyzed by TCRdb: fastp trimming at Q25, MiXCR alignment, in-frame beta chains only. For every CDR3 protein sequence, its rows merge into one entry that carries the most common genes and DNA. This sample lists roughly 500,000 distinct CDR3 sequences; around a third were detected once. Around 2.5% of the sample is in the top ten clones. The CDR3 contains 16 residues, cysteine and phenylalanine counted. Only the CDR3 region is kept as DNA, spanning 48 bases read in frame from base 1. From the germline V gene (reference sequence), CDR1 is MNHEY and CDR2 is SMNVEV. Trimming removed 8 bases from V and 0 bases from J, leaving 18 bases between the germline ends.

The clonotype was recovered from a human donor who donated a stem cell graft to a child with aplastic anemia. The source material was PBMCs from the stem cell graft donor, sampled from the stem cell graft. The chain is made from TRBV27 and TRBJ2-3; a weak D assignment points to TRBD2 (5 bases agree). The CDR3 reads CASGVQASPSTDTQYF. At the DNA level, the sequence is TGTGCCAGCGGAGTGCAAGCTAGCCCTAGCACAGATACGCAGTATTTT.